This T cell receptor beta chain was sequenced during a study of human T cells and chemical hapten exposure. MiXCR was run by TCRdb on the RACE reads, yielding one entry per CDR3 protein. This table holds approximately 350,000 distinct CDR3 sequences, 6% to 7% found once. Sample time point: patch test 2, 6 weeks after DPC sensitization. Treatment reported: therapeutic diphenylcyclopropenone sensitization with weekly scalp DPC. The CDR3 has 19 residues. V gave up 3 bases and J gave up 1 base; unmatched junction bases: 14. This specimen was whole blood, taken in connection with sensitization to the hapten diphenylcyclopropenone (DPC). This sequence originates from a woman between 18 and 29 years old with alopecia areata. Some clones in this sample may be carry-over from other donors' samples. The chain is built from TRBV12-3 or TRBV12-4 and TRBJ2-1; 8 nucleotides agree with TRBD1. The CDR3 sequence is CASSFGRYPRQGSYNEQFF. The CDR3 nucleotides read TGTGCCAGCAGTTTTGGACGATATCCAAGACAGGGGTCCTACAATGAGCAGTTCTTC.